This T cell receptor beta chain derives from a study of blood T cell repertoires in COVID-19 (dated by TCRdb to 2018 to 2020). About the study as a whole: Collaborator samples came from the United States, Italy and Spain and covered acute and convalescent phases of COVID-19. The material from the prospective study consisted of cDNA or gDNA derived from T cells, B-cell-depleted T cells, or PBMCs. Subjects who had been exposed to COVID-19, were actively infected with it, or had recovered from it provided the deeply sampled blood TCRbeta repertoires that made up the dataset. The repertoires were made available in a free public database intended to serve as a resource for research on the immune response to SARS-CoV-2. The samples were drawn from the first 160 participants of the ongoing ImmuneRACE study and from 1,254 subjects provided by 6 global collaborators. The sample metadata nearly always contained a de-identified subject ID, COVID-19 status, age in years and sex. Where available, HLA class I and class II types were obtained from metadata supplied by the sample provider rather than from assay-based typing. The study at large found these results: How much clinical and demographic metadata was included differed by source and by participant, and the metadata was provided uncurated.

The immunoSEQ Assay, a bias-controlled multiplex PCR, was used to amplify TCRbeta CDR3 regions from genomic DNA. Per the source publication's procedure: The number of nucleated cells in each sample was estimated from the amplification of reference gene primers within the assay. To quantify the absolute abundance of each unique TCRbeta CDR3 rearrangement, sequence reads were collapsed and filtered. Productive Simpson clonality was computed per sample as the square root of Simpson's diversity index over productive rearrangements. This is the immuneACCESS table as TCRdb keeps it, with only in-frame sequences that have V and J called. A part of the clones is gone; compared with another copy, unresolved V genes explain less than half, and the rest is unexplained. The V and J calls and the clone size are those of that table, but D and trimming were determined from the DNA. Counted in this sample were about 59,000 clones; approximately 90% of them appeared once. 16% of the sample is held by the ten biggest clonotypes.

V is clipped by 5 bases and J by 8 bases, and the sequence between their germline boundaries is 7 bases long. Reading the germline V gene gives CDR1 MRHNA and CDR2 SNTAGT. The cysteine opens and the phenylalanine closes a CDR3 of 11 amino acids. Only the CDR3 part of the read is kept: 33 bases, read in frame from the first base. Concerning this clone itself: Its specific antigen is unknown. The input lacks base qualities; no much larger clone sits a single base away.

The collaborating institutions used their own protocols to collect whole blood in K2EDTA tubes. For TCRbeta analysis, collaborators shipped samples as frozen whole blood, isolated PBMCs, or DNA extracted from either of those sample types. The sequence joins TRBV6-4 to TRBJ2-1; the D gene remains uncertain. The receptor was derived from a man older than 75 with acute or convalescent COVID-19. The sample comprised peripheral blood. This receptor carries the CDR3 CASSPGDEQFF. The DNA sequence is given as TGTGCCAGCAGTCCCGGAGATGAGCAGTTCTTC.